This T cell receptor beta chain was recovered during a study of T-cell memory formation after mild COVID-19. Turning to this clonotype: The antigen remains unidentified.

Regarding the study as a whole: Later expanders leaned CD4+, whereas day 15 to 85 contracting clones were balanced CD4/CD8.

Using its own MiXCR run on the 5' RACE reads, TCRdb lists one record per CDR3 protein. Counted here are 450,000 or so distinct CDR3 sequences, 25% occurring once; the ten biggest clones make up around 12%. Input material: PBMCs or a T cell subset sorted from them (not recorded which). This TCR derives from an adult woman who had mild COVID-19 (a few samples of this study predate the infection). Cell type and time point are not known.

CDR3 sequence reads: CASSLPTGTGGFYEQYF. The CDR3 region has the DNA TGTGCCAGCAGTTTACCCACCGGGACAGGGGGCTTCTACGAGCAGTACTTC. The chain is built from TRBV6-2 or TRBV6-3 and TRBJ2-7; TRBD1 matches 12 bases. The germline gives CDR1 MNHEY, CDR2 SVGEGT. The J segment lost 3 bases and the V segment lost 4 bases, leaving 10 bases of the junction unmatched. The CDR3 runs to 17 residues.